This T cell receptor beta chain is drawn from a study of cytomegalovirus exposure and HLA in healthy donors. Study outcomes and limitations: For most TCR beta V segments, an earlier analysis put the productive rate at about 90% or about 30% of the time. Most sequenced TCRs were rare (though some public TCRs occurred in many donors).

A multiplex PCR was run with 60 Vbeta primers and 13 Jbeta primers. Profiled with immunoSEQ multiplex PCR; TCRdb holds only in-frame clones, not every one. The table lists about 110,000 clones. As for this clone: No antigen is known for it.

Germline assignment: CDR1 MDHEN and CDR2 SYDVKM. This CDR3 has 15 residues. The V gene end was trimmed by 1 base and the J gene end by 5 bases; junction bases not matched to a gene: 4. Specimen: PBMCs. This clonotype was sampled from a man aged 25-45 years in good health and CMV-seronegative. The rearrangement links TRBV28 to TRBJ2-5; 10 bases are shared with TRBD1. CDR3 sequence: CASSLSTGGAETQYF. The CDR3, as DNA: TGTGCCAGCAGTTTATCGACAGGGGGCGCGGAGACCCAGTACTTC.